This T cell receptor (beta chain) is from a study of a mutant IDH1 vaccine in newly diagnosed glioma. The method was immunoSEQ multiplex PCR; TCRdb's version includes in-frame clones alone and lacks a portion of them. Counted here are some 30,000 clones, 88% occurring once; the ten biggest clones make up around 2.5%. Time point noted: week 23, last vaccination. What each vaccine dose contained was 300 ug of mutant IDH1 20-mer peptide, accompanied by topical imiquimod. To note about this clone: The antigen remains undetermined.

From germline, CDR1 is SGHNT and CDR2 YYREEE (reference sequence). The ends were cut back, 1 base at V and 1 base at J, with 8 bases in the middle. There are 14 residues in the CDR3. This receptor was identified in a man aged 40-50 years with glioma. This sequence joins TRBV5-4 and TRBJ1-1; D is uncertain. The material was PBMCs, obtained from a glioma patient whose treatment included an IDH1 peptide vaccine. The CDR3 is CASSLKGKNTEAFF. As DNA, the CDR3 is TGTGCCAGCAGCTTGAAGGGAAAGAACACTGAAGCTTTCTTT.